This TCR beta chain was retrieved from a study of blood T cell repertoires in COVID-19. Across the whole study: Material from acute and convalescent COVID-19 was sourced from the United States, Italy and Spain. Sources were T cells, B-cell-depleted T cells, or PBMCs; the material itself was cDNA or gDNA.

Source study methods: Amplified reference gene primers provided the basis for estimating nucleated cell counts. Libraries were prepared by immunoSEQ multiplex PCR; TCRdb keeps only in-frame clonotypes and omits some of them. Clone size and V and J calls were adopted from that table, with D and trimming inferred from the DNA. In the table there are roughly 300,000 clones, over 75% of which are singletons. This CDR3 region has 14 residues. The germline V gene encodes CDR1 SGHTA and CDR2 FQGNSA. The V and J ends lost 3 bases and 8 bases respectively, with 14 bases between them. This chain joins TRBV7-2 and TRBJ2-1; maybe TRBD2 (6 bases). This TCR was recovered from a human donor in a cohort sampled during active COVID-19. The sample was peripheral blood. The CDR3 coding sequence is TGTGCCAGCAGCTTTAGGCTAGCGAGTTATGAGCAGTTCTTC. Amino acids: CASSFRLASYEQFF.